The T cell receptor (beta chain) described here comes from a study of blood T cell repertoires in COVID-19. Participants reported their clinical history, and cohort assignment relied on those reports. Either two negative PCRs, clearance, or symptom resolution qualified Cohort 3 donors as recovered. Trimming removed 2 bases from V and 6 bases from J; junction bases left unmatched: 4. The CDR3 runs to 13 residues. Germline V gene data show CDR1 as SGHDT and CDR2 as YYEEEE. Generated by immunoSEQ multiplex PCR, the TCRdb table keeps only in-frame clones and is missing some. The table shows some 350,000 clones, with about 87% occurring only once.

This chain links TRBV5-6 with TRBJ1-1; TRBD1 agrees at 7 bases. The clonotype was recovered from a man aged 25 to 45 who had recovered from COVID-19. Sequenced input: PBMCs or T cells enriched from blood (not recorded which). CDR3 loop: CASSFGTVSEAFF. CDR3 coding DNA: TGTGCCAGCAGCTTCGGGACAGTGTCTGAAGCTTTCTTT. Combining the CDR3 with reference TRBV5-6 and TRBJ1-1 gives the whole variable domain DAGVTQSPTHLIKTRGQQVTLRCSPKSGHDTVSWYQQALGQGPQFIFQYYEEEERQRGNFPDRFSGHQFPNYSSELNVNALLLGDSALYLCASSFGTVSEAFFGQGTRLTVV.